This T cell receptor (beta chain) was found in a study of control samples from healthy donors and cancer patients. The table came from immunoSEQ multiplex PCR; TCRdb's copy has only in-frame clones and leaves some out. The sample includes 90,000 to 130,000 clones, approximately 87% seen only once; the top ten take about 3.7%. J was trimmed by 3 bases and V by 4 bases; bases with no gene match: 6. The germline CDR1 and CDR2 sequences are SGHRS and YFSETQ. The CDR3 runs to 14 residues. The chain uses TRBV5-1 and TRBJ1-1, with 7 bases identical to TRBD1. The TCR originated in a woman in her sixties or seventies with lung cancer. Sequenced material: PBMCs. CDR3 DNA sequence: TGCGCCAGCAGCCCGGAACAGGGGCACACTGAAGCTTTCTTT. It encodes CASSPEQGHTEAFF. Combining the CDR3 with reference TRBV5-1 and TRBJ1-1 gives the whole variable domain KAGVTQTPRYLIKTRGQQVTLSCSPISGHRSVSWYQQTPGQGLQFLFEYFSETQRNKGNFPGRFSGRQFSNSRSEMNVSTLELGDSALYLCASSPEQGHTEAFFGQGTRLTVV.